These 12 T cell receptor beta chains originate from one sample sequenced in a study of cytomegalovirus exposure and HLA in healthy donors (TCRdb year 2017). Libraries were built with the immunoSEQ multiplex PCR assay. The multiplex PCR relied on a mix of 60 forward primers for TCR Vbeta segments and 13 reverse primers for TCR Jbeta segments. TCRdb limited this immuneACCESS table to in-frame rearrangements with V and J called. A share of clones is missing; checked studies link under half to unresolved V genes, and the rest is unexplained. This sample gives roughly 110,000 clones in total; roughly four fifths of them show up just once. The leading ten clones occupy approximately 3.7% of the sample. The specimen sequenced was PBMCs. The receptors come from a man aged 60-69 years in good health and CMV-seronegative.

V usage is TRBV2 and J usage is TRBJ1-4; tentatively, D is TRBD1 (5 bases). Germline V gives CDR1 SNHLY, CDR2 FYNNEI. Deletions cut 4 bases from V and 7 bases from J, with 13 bases between. The CDR3 sequence is 14 residues long. CDR3 loop: CASSARDVSEKLFF. For the CDR3, the DNA is TGTGCCAGCAGTGCGCGGGACGTAAGTGAAAAACTGTTTTTT.

CDR3 bases: TGTGCCAGCAGCACTCGACAGGGGTCTGAAGCTTTCTTT. Translation gives CASSTRQGSEAFF. The rearrangement joins TRBV7-9 to TRBJ1-1; 8 nucleotides match TRBD1. Germline-derived CDR1 and CDR2 are SEHNR and FQNEAQ (reference sequence). Germline trimming cut 5 bases from V and 6 bases from J; bases unmatched to any gene: 5. The CDR3 has 13 amino acids.

The rearrangement joins TRBV28 to TRBJ2-5, with 11 bases aligning to TRBD1. Trimming removed 3 bases from V and 5 bases from J; junction bases left unmatched: 11. Germline V gene lookup returns CDR1 MDHEN and CDR2 SYDVKM. CDR3 length: 17 residues. DNA of the CDR3: TGTGCCAGCAGTTTCTCGAGGACAGGGGGCGTTCGTGAGACCCAGTACTTC. Translating gives CASSFSRTGGVRETQYF.

This chain connects TRBV6-5 to TRBJ1-5, with 8 bases lining up with TRBD1. Per the germline V gene, CDR1 is MNHEY and CDR2 is SVGAGI. The CDR3 extends over 15 amino acids. V gave up 0 bases and J gave up 9 bases; unmatched junction bases: 7. DNA of the CDR3: TGTGCCAGCAGTTACTCTCGGACAGGGCGCGCGCCCCAGCATTTT. It encodes CASSYSRTGRAPQHF.

The V call is TRBV18, the J call TRBJ2-3, with D possibly TRBD2 on 6 matching bases. The CDR3 covers 13 residues. Germline V gene data show CDR1 as KGHSH and CDR2 as LQKENI. V was pared by 3 bases and J by 5 bases, with 9 bases between. The CDR3 is CASSPRRGDTQYF. CDR3 DNA sequence: TGTGCCAGCTCACCCCGGAGGGGAGATACGCAGTATTTT. Together with reference TRBV18 and TRBJ2-3, the CDR3 gives the full variable domain: NAGVMQNPRHLVRRRGQEARLRCSPMKGHSHVYWYRQLPEEGLKFMVYLQKENIIDESGMPKERFSAEFPKEGPSILRIQQVVRGDSAAYFCASSPRRGDTQYFGPGTRLTVL.

Only a few counts were recorded for this clone. V and J are TRBV6-1 and TRBJ1-5; a weak D match, TRBD1 (5 bases). The V end lost 3 bases, the J end lost 6 bases, and 12 bases lay between the germline ends. The germline V gene encodes CDR1 MNHNS and CDR2 SASEGT. CDR3 length: 14 amino acids. This CDR3 reads CASSDSQGSQPQHF. The CDR3 DNA follows: TGTGCCAGCAGTGATTCTCAGGGTTCTCAGCCCCAGCATTTT.

The chain joins TRBV9 to TRBJ1-5, with TRBD1 matching over 12 bases. This CDR3 is 19 amino acids long. Germline-derived CDR1 and CDR2 are SGDLS and YYNGEE. J lost 3 bases, V lost 1 base, and 11 bases had no gene match. Written as DNA, the CDR3 is TGTGCCAGCAGCGTACGGGACAGGGGGCGTGATGAGCCCAATCAGCCCCAGCATTTT. This encodes CASSVRDRGRDEPNQPQHF.

The rearrangement uses TRBV5-1 and TRBJ2-2; a weak D match, TRBD2 (5 bases). The length of the CDR3 is 16 residues. Trimming cost V 0 bases and J 0 bases, with 9 bases left between them. Germline CDR1 is SGHRS and CDR2 is YFSETQ. The DNA for the CDR3 is TGCGCCAGCAGCTTGGCCCCAGCGGCGAACACCGGGGAGCTGTTTTTT. This gives the protein CASSLAPAANTGELFF.

This chain connects TRBV6-5 to TRBJ2-5, with 7 positions matching TRBD2. With 0 bases clipped from V and 11 bases from J, the junction kept 12 bases outside the gene matches. From germline, CDR1 is MNHEY and CDR2 SVGAGI. The CDR3 has 15 amino acids. CDR3 sequence reads: CASSYSGGGLWEQYF. The CDR3, as DNA: TGTGCCAGCAGTTACTCGGGGGGGGGACTTTGGGAGCAGTACTTC.

The chain uses TRBV20-1 and TRBJ1-2, with D possibly TRBD1 on 6 matching bases. The CDR3 is 11 amino acids. Trimming removed 8 bases from V and 8 bases from J, with 15 bases in between. Germline V gene lookup returns CDR1 DFQATT and CDR2 SNEGSKA (reference sequence). The CDR3 DNA follows: TGCAGTTCCAAGGGGGGGTTCGGCTACACCTTC. It yields the protein CSSKGGFGYTF.

This chain joins TRBV7-8 and TRBJ1-2; 8 nucleotides match TRBD1. The CDR3 totals 13 residues. The ends lost 5 bases at V and 6 bases at J; junction bases unmatched: 5. Looked up from germline, CDR1 is SGHVS and CDR2 is FQNEAQ. The CDR3: CASSRDRGNGYTF. DNA for the CDR3: TGTGCCAGCAGCAGAGACAGGGGAAATGGCTACACCTTC.

This rearrangement joins TRBV2 to TRBJ2-1; D is undetermined. This CDR3 contains 14 residues. The ends were cut back, 5 bases at V and 0 bases at J, with 8 bases in the middle. Germline assignment: CDR1 SNHLY and CDR2 FYNNEI. Here the CDR3 reads CASSQFSSYNEQFF. CDR3 nucleotides: TGTGCCAGCAGTCAATTTAGCTCCTACAATGAGCAGTTCTTC.